This section outlines one T cell receptor beta chain sequence together with its context. The antigen remains unidentified. This specimen comes from a study of cytomegalovirus exposure and HLA in healthy donors. Whole-study findings and limits: Analyzed later, most CMV-associated TCR beta chains appeared HLA-restricted. A later analysis linked some 17,000 TCR beta sequences to HLA alleles at 0.05 false discovery rate.

PCR used 60 Vbeta primers and 13 Jbeta primers. The assay was immunoSEQ multiplex PCR, and TCRdb's table has in-frame clones only and misses some. Recorded for this sample: 70,000 or so clones. The germline CDR1 and CDR2 sequences are SEHNR and FQNEAQ (reference sequence). After removal of 7 bases from V and 0 bases from J, the junction contained 7 bases not matched to a gene. This CDR3 region has 15 residues. The chain recombines TRBV7-9 with TRBJ1-1; 8 bases fit TRBD1. Material: PBMCs. The sequence derives from a man aged 35-49 years in good health and CMV-seronegative. Here the CDR3 reads CASNPGQAMNTEAFF. The CDR3 DNA is TGTGCCAGCAACCCGGGACAGGCCATGAACACTGAAGCTTTCTTT.